Following are 16 T cell receptor beta chains from one sample sequenced in a study of post-analysis software for immune sequencing data. Unique molecular identifiers were built into the TCR beta cDNA libraries. One entry per CDR3 protein, called by TCRdb with MiXCR from the PCR reads. The table records about 820,000 distinct CDR3 sequences, roughly half of them present only once. Their antigens are not known. Study-level findings and limits: Patients carried several TRBV segments more frequently than controls did, and TRBV5-6, TRBV5-1 and TRBV20-1 were among them.

Source material: blood. All receptors come from a girl aged 10-17 years with multiple sclerosis.

V gene TRBV7-2 combines with J gene TRBJ2-2; D is unclear. V shed 0 bases and J shed 5 bases, with 10 bases lying between them. This CDR3 comprises 15 residues. CDR1 is SGHTA, CDR2 FQGNSA, per germline. DNA of the CDR3: TGTGCCAGCAGCTTAGCACAGTGGGGAACCGGGGAGCTGTTTTTT. Residues: CASSLAQWGTGELFF.

The chain has TRBV11-2 and TRBJ1-5, with TRBD1 identical over 7 bases. CDR1 and CDR2 (germline): SGHAT, FQNNGV. The CDR3 consists of 16 residues. V lost 4 bases, J lost 10 bases, and 16 bases stayed unmatched. CDR3 amino acids: CASSYSPGTVGGPQHF. DNA of the CDR3: TGTGCCAGCAGCTATTCTCCCGGGACAGTCGGAGGCCCCCAGCATTTT. The whole variable domain, remainder taken from reference TRBV11-2 and TRBJ1-5, is EAGVAQSPRYKIIEKRQSVAFWCNPISGHATLYWYQQILGQGPKLLIQFQNNGVVDDSQLPKDRFSAERLKGVDSTLKIQPAKLEDSAVYLCASSYSPGTVGGPQHFGDGTRLSIL.

The chain recombines TRBV20-1 with TRBJ2-5; 9 nucleotides align to TRBD2. Germline trimming cut 2 bases from V and 3 bases from J; bases unmatched to any gene: 4. Germline values: CDR1 DFQATT, CDR2 SNEGSKA (reference sequence). The CDR3 extends over 14 amino acids. The DNA of the CDR3 is TGCAGTGCTAGAAGCGGGAGGTTCGAAGAGACCCAGTACTTC. The encoded protein is CSARSGRFEETQYF.

This clonotype was detected only a few times. V and J are TRBV15 and TRBJ2-1, with D hard to call. The CDR3 is 12 residues long. Trimming removed 3 bases at V and 7 bases at J, with 7 bases between. From germline, CDR1 is LNHNV and CDR2 YYDKDF (reference sequence). As DNA, the CDR3 is TGTGCCACCAGCAGTCTCCGGAATGAGCAGTTCTTC. This codes for CATSSLRNEQFF.

The J gene is TRBJ1-2, the V gene TRBV27; D may be TRBD1 (5 bases). The germline V gene has CDR1 MNHEY and CDR2 SMNVEV (reference sequence). CDR3 length equals 16 residues. V shed 0 bases and J shed 2 bases, with 13 bases lying between them. CDR3 sequence reads: CASSLSLGAWNYGYTF. The CDR3 bases are TGTGCCAGCAGTTTATCGTTAGGGGCATGGAACTATGGCTACACCTTC.

The V call is TRBV3-1, the J call TRBJ1-2; a weak D match, TRBD1 (5 bases). V lost 0 bases and J 0 bases, leaving 8 bases between the germline ends. The germline gives CDR1 LGHDT, CDR2 YNNKEL (reference sequence). This CDR3 contains 15 residues. The CDR3, as DNA: TGTGCCAGCAGCCAAGACCGGGACCCTAACTATGGCTACACCTTC. Translated: CASSQDRDPNYGYTF.

The gene calls are TRBV7-6 and TRBJ2-5; no definite D call. The CDR3 length is 13 residues. Germline assignment: CDR1 SGHVS and CDR2 FNYEAQ. The V end lost 1 base, the J end lost 3 bases, and 6 bases lay between the germline ends. The CDR3 coding sequence is TGTGCCAGCAGCTTAGAACGGGAAGAGACCCAGTACTTC. It translates to CASSLEREETQYF. Drawing the rest from reference TRBV7-6 and TRBJ2-5, the complete variable domain is GAGVSQSPRYKVTKRGQDVALRCDPISGHVSLYWYRQALGQGPEFLTYFNYEAQQDKSGLPNDRFSAERPEGSISTLTIQRTEQRDSAMYRCASSLEREETQYFGPGTRLLVL.

This chain connects TRBV3-1 to TRBJ2-1; TRBD2 matches 9 bases. After removal of 2 bases from V and 6 bases from J, the junction contained 8 bases not matched to a gene. This CDR3 has 16 amino acids. The germline gives CDR1 LGHDT, CDR2 YNNKEL (reference sequence). In DNA form, the CDR3 reads TGTGCCAGCAGCCAAAACCTAGCGGGATTACCCAATGAGCAGTTCTTC. Translating gives CASSQNLAGLPNEQFF.

This clonotype appeared a few times. The gene calls are TRBV13 and TRBJ2-7, with 7 positions matching TRBD1. Germline V gene lookup returns CDR1 PRHDT and CDR2 FYEKMQ (reference sequence). The ends lost 4 bases at V and 4 bases at J; junction bases unmatched: 7. The CDR3 covers 14 residues. The CDR3 sequence is CASSSPGTEYEQYF. The CDR3 DNA follows: TGTGCCAGCAGCTCCCCCGGGACAGAATACGAGCAGTACTTC.

The chain combines TRBV18 with TRBJ1-4, with D uncertain. There are 13 residues in the CDR3. Trimming cost V 4 bases and J 8 bases, with 11 bases left between them. Germline CDR1 is KGHSH and CDR2 is LQKENI. The CDR3 sequence: CASSRDSREKLFF. For the CDR3, the DNA is TGTGCCAGCTCACGTGACTCCAGGGAAAAACTGTTTTTT. Looking up the rest from reference TRBV18 and TRBJ1-4 gives the full variable domain: NAGVMQNPRHLVRRRGQEARLRCSPMKGHSHVYWYRQLPEEGLKFMVYLQKENIIDESGMPKERFSAEFPKEGPSILRIQQVVRGDSAAYFCASSRDSREKLFFGSGTQLSVL.

The chain links TRBV7-9 to TRBJ1-6; possible D gene TRBD1, 5 bases. From germline, CDR1 is SEHNR and CDR2 FQNEAQ (reference sequence). Trimming shortened V by 4 bases and J by 6 bases, and 16 bases separated the two germline ends. The CDR3 is 16 amino acids. CDR3 sequence reads: CASSSTAPSTNSPLHF. As DNA, the CDR3 is TGTGCCAGCAGCTCGACAGCGCCTTCCACTAATTCACCCCTCCACTTT.

This chain uses TRBV20-1 with TRBJ1-1; no reliable D call. The CDR3 runs to 13 residues. Germline V CDR1 and CDR2: DFQATT, SNEGSKA (reference sequence). The V and J ends lost 3 bases and 8 bases respectively, with 16 bases between them. CDR3 protein: CSARAAPGGEAFF. In DNA form, the CDR3 reads TGCAGTGCTAGGGCCGCCCCGGGAGGGGAAGCTTTCTTT.

This clonotype was picked up a small number of times. The chain uses TRBV10-3 and TRBJ2-3; D tentatively reads TRBD1 or TRBD2 (5 bases each). Germline V gene data show CDR1 as ENHRY and CDR2 as SYGVKD. The V gene lost 5 bases and the J gene lost 0 bases, with 9 bases spanning the gap. CDR3 size: 14 residues. CDR3 sequence reads: CAISRDQSTDTQYF. In DNA, the CDR3 is TGTGCCATCAGTCGGGACCAGAGCACAGATACGCAGTATTTT.

The chain recombines TRBV12-3 or TRBV12-4 with TRBJ1-1; D might be TRBD1 (5 bases). V shed 7 bases and J shed 4 bases, with 13 bases lying between them. The CDR3 extends over 13 amino acids. This CDR3 reads CASNQGRLTEAFF. CDR3 in DNA: TGTGCCAGCAACCAGGGAAGGCTCACTGAAGCTTTCTTT.

A note on this clonotype: One end of the junction is discordant with germline, which a read error may explain. V is TRBV5-1 and J is TRBJ2-7; D not resolved. CDR1 and CDR2 from the germline V gene are SGHRS and YFSETQ. The CDR3 length is 13 residues. DNA of the CDR3: TGCGCCAGCAGCGGCCTTTCGGATTACGAGCAGGACTTC. Its protein product is CASSGLSDYEQDF.

The chain joins TRBV7-9 to TRBJ2-5, with 7 bases lining up with TRBD2. Germline CDR1 is SEHNR and CDR2 is FQNEAQ (reference sequence). The CDR3 is 19 residues long. V lost 1 base to trimming and J lost 3 bases; unmatched junction nucleotides: 17. The CDR3: CASSLGPSTSSGYEETQYF. For the CDR3, the DNA is TGTGCCAGCAGCTTAGGACCGAGTACCTCTAGCGGATACGAAGAGACCCAGTACTTC.